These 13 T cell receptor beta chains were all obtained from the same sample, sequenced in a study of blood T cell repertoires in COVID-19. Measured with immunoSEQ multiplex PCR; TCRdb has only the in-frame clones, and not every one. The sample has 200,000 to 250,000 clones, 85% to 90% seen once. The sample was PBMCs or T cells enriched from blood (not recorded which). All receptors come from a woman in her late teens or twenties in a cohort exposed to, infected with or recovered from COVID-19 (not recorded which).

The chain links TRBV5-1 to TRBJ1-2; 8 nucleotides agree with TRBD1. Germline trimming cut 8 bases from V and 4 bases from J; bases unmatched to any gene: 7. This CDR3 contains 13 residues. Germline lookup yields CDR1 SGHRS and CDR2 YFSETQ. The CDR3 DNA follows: TGCGCCAGTAGGGAGACAGGGGTCTATGGCTACACCTTC. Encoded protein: CASRETGVYGYTF.

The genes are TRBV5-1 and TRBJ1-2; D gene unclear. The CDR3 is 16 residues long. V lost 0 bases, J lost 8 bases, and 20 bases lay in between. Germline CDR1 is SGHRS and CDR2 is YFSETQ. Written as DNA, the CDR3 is TGCGCCAGCAGCTTGGAAATTTTTGCGTCCGGCGGCGGCTACACCTTC. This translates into CASSLEIFASGGGYTF.

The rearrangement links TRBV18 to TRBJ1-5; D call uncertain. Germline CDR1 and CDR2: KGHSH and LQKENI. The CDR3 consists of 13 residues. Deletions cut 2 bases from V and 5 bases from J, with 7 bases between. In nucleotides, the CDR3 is TGTGCCAGCTCACCAGAGGCGGATCAGCCCCAGCATTTT. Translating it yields CASSPEADQPQHF.

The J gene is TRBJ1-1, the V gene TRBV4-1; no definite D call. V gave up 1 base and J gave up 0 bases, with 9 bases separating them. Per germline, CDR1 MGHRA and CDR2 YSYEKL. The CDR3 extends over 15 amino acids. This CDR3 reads CASSQVDGMNTEAFF. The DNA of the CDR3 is TGCGCCAGCAGCCAAGTTGACGGGATGAACACTGAAGCTTTCTTT.

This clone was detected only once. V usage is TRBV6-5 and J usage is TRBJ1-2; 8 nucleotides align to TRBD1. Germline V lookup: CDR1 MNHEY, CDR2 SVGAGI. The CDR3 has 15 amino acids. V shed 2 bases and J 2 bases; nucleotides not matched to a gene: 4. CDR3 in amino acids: CASSYADRGNYGYTF. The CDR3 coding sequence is TGTGCCAGCAGTTACGCAGACAGGGGCAACTATGGCTACACCTTC.

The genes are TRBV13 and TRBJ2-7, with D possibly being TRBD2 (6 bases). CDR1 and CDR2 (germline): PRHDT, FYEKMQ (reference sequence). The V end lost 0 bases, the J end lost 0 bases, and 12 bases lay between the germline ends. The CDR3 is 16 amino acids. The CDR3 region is CASSLGGGGSSYEQYF. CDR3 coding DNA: TGTGCCAGCAGCTTAGGCGGGGGAGGCAGCTCCTACGAGCAGTACTTC.

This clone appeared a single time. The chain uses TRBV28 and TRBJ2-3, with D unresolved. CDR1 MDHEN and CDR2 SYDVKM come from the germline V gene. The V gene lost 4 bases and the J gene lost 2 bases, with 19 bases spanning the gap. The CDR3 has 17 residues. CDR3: CASSSRGAVTLTDTQYF. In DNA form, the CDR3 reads TGTGCCAGCAGTTCCCGAGGTGCGGTCACACTCACAGATACGCAGTATTTT.

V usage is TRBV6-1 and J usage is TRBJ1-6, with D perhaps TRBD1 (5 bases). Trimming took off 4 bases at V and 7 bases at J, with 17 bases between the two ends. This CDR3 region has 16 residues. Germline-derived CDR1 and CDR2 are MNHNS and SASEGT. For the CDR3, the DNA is TGTGCCAGCAGTGGTCTCTTGGGTCAGGGAAATTCACCCCTCCACTTT. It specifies CASSGLLGQGNSPLHF.

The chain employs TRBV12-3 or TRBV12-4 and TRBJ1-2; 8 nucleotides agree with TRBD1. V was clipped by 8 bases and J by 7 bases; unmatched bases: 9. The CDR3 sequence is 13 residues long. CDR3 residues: CASAYPGGGGYTF. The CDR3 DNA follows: TGTGCCAGCGCCTACCCAGGGGGCGGTGGCTACACCTTC.

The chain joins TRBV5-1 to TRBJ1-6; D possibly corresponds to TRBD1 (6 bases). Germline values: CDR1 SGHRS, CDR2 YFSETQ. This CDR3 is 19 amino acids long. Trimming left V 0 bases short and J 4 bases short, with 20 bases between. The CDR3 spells CASSLGPTSQGIYNSPLHF. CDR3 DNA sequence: TGCGCCAGCAGCTTGGGGCCTACTTCCCAGGGGATATATAATTCACCCCTCCACTTT. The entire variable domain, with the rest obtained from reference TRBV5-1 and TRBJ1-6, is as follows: KAGVTQTPRYLIKTRGQQVTLSCSPISGHRSVSWYQQTPGQGLQFLFEYFSETQRNKGNFPGRFSGRQFSNSRSEMNVSTLELGDSALYLCASSLGPTSQGIYNSPLHFGNGTRLTVT.

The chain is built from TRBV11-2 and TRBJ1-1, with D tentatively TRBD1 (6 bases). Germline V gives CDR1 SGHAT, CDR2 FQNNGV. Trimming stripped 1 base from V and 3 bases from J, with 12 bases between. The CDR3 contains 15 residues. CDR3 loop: CASSLGRQADTEAFF. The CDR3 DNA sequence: TGTGCCAGCAGCTTAGGTCGACAGGCGGACACTGAAGCTTTCTTT. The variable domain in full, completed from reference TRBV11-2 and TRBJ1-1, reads EAGVAQSPRYKIIEKRQSVAFWCNPISGHATLYWYQQILGQGPKLLIQFQNNGVVDDSQLPKDRFSAERLKGVDSTLKIQPAKLEDSAVYLCASSLGRQADTEAFFGQGTRLTVV.

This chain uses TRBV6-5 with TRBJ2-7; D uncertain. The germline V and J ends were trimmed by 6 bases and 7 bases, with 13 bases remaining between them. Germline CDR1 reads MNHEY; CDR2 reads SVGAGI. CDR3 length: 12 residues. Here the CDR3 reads CASSDPVREQYF. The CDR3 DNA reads TGTGCCAGCAGCGACCCGGTCAGGGAGCAGTACTTC.

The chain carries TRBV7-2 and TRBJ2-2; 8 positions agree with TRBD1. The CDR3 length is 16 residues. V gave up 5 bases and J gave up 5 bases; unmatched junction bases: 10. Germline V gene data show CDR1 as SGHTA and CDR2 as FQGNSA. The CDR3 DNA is TGTGCCAGCAGCGCTTCCGGGACAGGATTAACCGGGGAGCTGTTTTTT. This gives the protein CASSASGTGLTGELFF.